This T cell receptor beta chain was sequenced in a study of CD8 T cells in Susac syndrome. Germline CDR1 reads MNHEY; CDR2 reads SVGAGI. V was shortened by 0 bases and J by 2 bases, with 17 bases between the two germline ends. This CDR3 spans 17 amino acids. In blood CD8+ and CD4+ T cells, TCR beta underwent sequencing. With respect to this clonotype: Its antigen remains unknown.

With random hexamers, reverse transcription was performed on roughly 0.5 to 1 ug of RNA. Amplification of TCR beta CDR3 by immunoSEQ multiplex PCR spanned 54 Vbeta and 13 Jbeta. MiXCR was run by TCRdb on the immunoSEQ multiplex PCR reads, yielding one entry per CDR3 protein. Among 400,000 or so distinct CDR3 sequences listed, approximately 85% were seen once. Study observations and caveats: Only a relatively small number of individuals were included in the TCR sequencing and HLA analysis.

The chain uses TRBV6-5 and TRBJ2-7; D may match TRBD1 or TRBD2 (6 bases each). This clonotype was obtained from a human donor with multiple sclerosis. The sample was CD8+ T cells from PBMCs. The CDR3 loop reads CASSYSWAGEVTYEQYF. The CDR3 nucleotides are TGTGCCAGCAGTTACTCGTGGGCAGGGGAGGTGACCTACGAGCAGTACTTC.